A single sample is the source of the 23 T cell receptor beta chains below, sequenced in a study of cytomegalovirus exposure and HLA in healthy donors. PCR amplification relied on 60 Vbeta primers (plus 13 Jbeta primers). Produced via immunoSEQ multiplex PCR; TCRdb's table is partial and in-frame only. The sample contains roughly 190,000 clones, more than 75% of which appear only once. Sequenced: PBMCs. These receptors all come from a woman in her 50s in good health and CMV-seropositive.

V is TRBV5-4 and J is TRBJ1-3; D is unresolved. The CDR3 sequence is 14 residues long. V shed 0 bases and J shed 4 bases, with 8 bases lying between them. Germline V gene lookup returns CDR1 SGHNT and CDR2 YYREEE (reference sequence). CDR3 sequence (DNA): TGTGCCAGCAGCTTGGTCGGGTCCGGAAACACCATATATTTT. It codes for CASSLVGSGNTIYF.

The V and J genes are TRBV19 and TRBJ2-7; unclear D gene. This CDR3 has 13 amino acids. With 3 bases removed from V and 2 bases from J, the gap between germline ends came to 8 bases. Per germline, CDR1 LNHDA and CDR2 SQIVND (reference sequence). CDR3 sequence: CASSMASAYEQYF. As DNA, the CDR3 is TGTGCCAGTAGTATGGCTTCTGCCTACGAGCAGTACTTC.

For the CDR3, the DNA is TGTGCCAGCAGCAAAAGCGGGGGGGCTTTGGGTAATGAGCAGTTCTTC. It codes for CASSKSGGALGNEQFF. The chain links TRBV7-9 to TRBJ2-1; 10 bases align to TRBD2. The V segment lost 5 bases and the J segment 7 bases; nucleotides outside the gene matches: 11. Looked up from germline, CDR1 is SEHNR and CDR2 is FQNEAQ (reference sequence). The CDR3 has 16 amino acids.

The rearrangement links TRBV18 to TRBJ1-3; tentative D call: TRBD1 (6 bases). V was cut by 5 bases and J by 0 bases, with 11 bases left in between. CDR1 and CDR2 from the germline V gene are KGHSH and LQKENI. The CDR3 sequence is 15 residues long. The CDR3, as DNA: TGTGCCAGCTCAGAGGGGGAGAGCTCTGGAAACACCATATATTTT. It yields the protein CASSEGESSGNTIYF.

A word on this clone: Being one base from a much bigger clone, this may be a read error. The chain carries TRBV4-2 and TRBJ1-5; 9 bases line up with TRBD1. The CDR3 covers 16 residues. Germline assignment: CDR1 LGHNA and CDR2 YNFKEQ. The trim removed 0 bases at V and 6 bases at J, leaving 6 bases unmatched. The CDR3 sequence is CASSQDDDRGGQPQHF. The CDR3 DNA sequence: TGTGCCAGCAGCCAAGACGACGACAGGGGGGGTCAGCCCCAGCATTTT.

The V gene is TRBV5-1, the J gene TRBJ2-2; D might be TRBD1 (5 bases). V was cut by 3 bases and J by 6 bases, with 18 bases left in between. Germline V gene data show CDR1 as SGHRS and CDR2 as YFSETQ. The CDR3 runs to 16 residues. The CDR3 nucleotides read TGCGCCAGCAGCTCTACGGAGAAGGGGTCCGCCGGGGAGCTGTTTTTT. Protein sequence: CASSSTEKGSAGELFF. The variable domain in full, completed from reference TRBV5-1 and TRBJ2-2, reads KAGVTQTPRYLIKTRGQQVTLSCSPISGHRSVSWYQQTPGQGLQFLFEYFSETQRNKGNFPGRFSGRQFSNSRSEMNVSTLELGDSALYLCASSSTEKGSAGELFFGEGSRLTVL.

This CDR3 reads CASRLGADYGYTF. The CDR3 nucleotides are TGTGCCAGTCGCCTTGGGGCGGATTATGGCTACACCTTC. The chain employs TRBV19 and TRBJ1-2, with D perhaps TRBD1 (5 bases). CDR3 length: 13 amino acids. Per germline, CDR1 LNHDA and CDR2 SQIVND (reference sequence). V was trimmed by 8 bases and J by 5 bases, leaving 15 bases between them.

V and J are TRBV6-5 and TRBJ2-5, with 8 bases lining up with TRBD2. J was trimmed by 10 bases and V by 0 bases; bases with no gene match: 7. CDR3 size: 14 residues. Germline V gene sequence: CDR1 MNHEY, CDR2 SVGAGI. CDR3 region: CASSYSTRGEVQYF. The DNA for the CDR3 is TGTGCCAGCAGTTACTCGACGCGGGGGGAGGTCCAGTACTTC.

The chain employs TRBV28 and TRBJ1-6; 7 bases match TRBD1. The CDR3 extends over 14 amino acids. Germline CDR1 reads MDHEN; CDR2 reads SYDVKM. Trimming at V came to 2 bases and at J to 10 bases, leaving 5 bases not matched to a gene. This chain's CDR3 is CASSLQGGGSPLHF. CDR3 nucleotides: TGTGCCAGCAGTTTACAAGGGGGCGGGTCACCCCTCCACTTT.

The V and J genes are TRBV27 and TRBJ2-7; D perhaps matches TRBD2 (6 bases). The CDR3 is made up of 17 amino acids. The germline CDR1 and CDR2 sequences are MNHEY and SMNVEV (reference sequence). V dropped 2 bases and J dropped 2 bases, with 19 bases sitting between them. This CDR3 is CASSLRRARDLPYEQYF. The CDR3 DNA sequence: TGTGCCAGCAGTTTAAGGAGGGCCCGGGACCTACCCTACGAGCAGTACTTC.

This chain connects TRBV2 to TRBJ2-3; TRBD2 aligns across 14 bases. CDR1 SNHLY and CDR2 FYNNEI come from the germline V gene. V was pared by 8 bases and J by 0 bases, with 1 base of the junction left unmatched. The CDR3 sequence is 15 residues long. The CDR3 region is CASRTSGGSTDTQYF. In DNA form, the CDR3 reads TGTGCCAGCCGGACTAGCGGGGGGAGCACAGATACGCAGTATTTT.

This clone was seen a handful of times. The V call is TRBV13, the J call TRBJ2-5, with 7 bases lining up with TRBD1. Germline V gene sequence: CDR1 PRHDT, CDR2 FYEKMQ (reference sequence). J was trimmed by 2 bases and V by 5 bases; bases with no gene match: 11. The CDR3 loop spans 16 amino acids. CDR3 coding DNA: TGTGCCAGCAGCGATAATACTGGGACAGATCAAGAGACCCAGTACTTC. It specifies CASSDNTGTDQETQYF.

J is TRBJ1-5 and V is TRBV4-1; perhaps TRBD1 as D (5 bases). This CDR3 comprises 17 residues. Per germline, CDR1 MGHRA and CDR2 YSYEKL. Trimming removed 0 bases from V and 0 bases from J, with 12 bases in between. CDR3 DNA: TGCGCCAGCAGCCAAGAAGGAGGGACCTATAGCAATCAGCCCCAGCATTTT. Protein sequence: CASSQEGGTYSNQPQHF.

This clone was seen a handful of times. The V gene is TRBV30, the J gene TRBJ1-6, with 7 bases matching TRBD1. The CDR3 length is 16 residues. The germline V gene encodes CDR1 GTSNPN and CDR2 SVGIG (reference sequence). Trimming cost V 0 bases and J 7 bases; bases outside gene matches: 9. As DNA, the CDR3 is TGTGCCTGGAGTGTAGTGAAGGGGGCTCAGAATTCACCCCTCCACTTT. This gives the protein CAWSVVKGAQNSPLHF.

The chain joins TRBV5-4 to TRBJ1-3; perhaps TRBD1 as D (5 bases). The germline V gene has CDR1 SGHNT and CDR2 YYREEE (reference sequence). The V gene lost 0 bases and the J gene lost 4 bases, with 11 bases spanning the gap. This CDR3 is built from 15 residues. The CDR3: CASSLDPGDGNTIYF. For the CDR3, the DNA is TGTGCCAGCAGCTTGGATCCGGGGGACGGAAACACCATATATTTT.

The gene calls are TRBV18 and TRBJ2-7; 11 nucleotides agree with TRBD2. V was pared by 2 bases and J by 2 bases, with 2 bases of the junction left unmatched. CDR1 is KGHSH, CDR2 LQKENI, per germline. This CDR3 comprises 15 residues. The CDR3 bases are TGTGCCAGCTCACCAATAGCGGGGGGGCCCTACGAGCAGTACTTC. This encodes CASSPIAGGPYEQYF. Looking up the rest from reference TRBV18 and TRBJ2-7 gives the full variable domain: NAGVMQNPRHLVRRRGQEARLRCSPMKGHSHVYWYRQLPEEGLKFMVYLQKENIIDESGMPKERFSAEFPKEGPSILRIQQVVRGDSAAYFCASSPIAGGPYEQYFGPGTRLTVT.

The chain couples TRBV6-5 to TRBJ2-1; D is possibly TRBD1 (6 bases). There are 12 residues in the CDR3. Trimming removed 5 bases from V and 7 bases from J, with 9 bases in between. From germline, CDR1 is MNHEY and CDR2 SVGAGI. The CDR3 DNA is TGTGCCAGCAGTGAACAGGGTAATGAGCAGTTCTTC. Translating it yields CASSEQGNEQFF.

The table lists this clone with a few counts. The V gene is TRBV6-5, the J gene TRBJ1-4; unclear D gene. The CDR3 is 13 residues long. In germline, CDR1 is MNHEY, CDR2 SVGAGI. V shed 6 bases and J shed 3 bases, with 8 bases lying between them. DNA for the CDR3: TGTGCCAGCAGGGGAGTGGCTAATGAAAAACTGTTTTTT. Encoded protein: CASRGVANEKLFF.

V usage is TRBV6-5 and J usage is TRBJ1-1; 11 nucleotides agree with TRBD1. This CDR3 has 12 amino acids. The J segment lost 10 bases and the V segment lost 5 bases, leaving 3 bases of the junction unmatched. The germline CDR1 and CDR2 sequences are MNHEY and SVGAGI. CDR3: CASSTGTGGAFF. CDR3 DNA: TGTGCCAGCAGTACCGGGACAGGGGGAGCTTTCTTT.

This clone appeared once. This chain uses TRBV6-6 with TRBJ1-1, with D unresolved. Germline V gene data show CDR1 as MNHNY and CDR2 as SVGAGI (reference sequence). The CDR3 contains 14 residues. Between the trimmed V and J ends, which lost 5 bases and 1 base, there was a span of 11 bases. The CDR3 loop is CASSPRHANTEAFF. In nucleotides, the CDR3 is TGTGCCAGCAGTCCCCGACACGCGAACACTGAAGCTTTCTTT.

The sample holds a few counts of this clone. The junction does not match germline at one end; this may be a read error. This rearrangement joins TRBV7-9 to TRBJ2-7; a possible D gene is TRBD2 (6 bases). CDR1 is SEHNR, CDR2 FQNEAQ, per germline (reference sequence). There are 15 residues in the CDR3. CDR3 coding DNA: TGTTCCAGCAGCCCAGAAGGGCGGGGCTCCTACGAGCAGTACTTC. It translates to CSSSPEGRGSYEQYF.

This clone was detected a few times. This sequence joins TRBV7-9 and TRBJ2-3; TRBD2 agrees at 14 bases. This CDR3 spans 19 amino acids. Germline V CDR1 and CDR2: SEHNR, FQNEAQ (reference sequence). The trim removed 0 bases at V and 5 bases at J, leaving 10 bases unmatched. CDR3 sequence reads: CASSLATSGGGRREDTQYF. CDR3 nucleotides: TGTGCCAGCAGCTTAGCGACTAGCGGGGGGGGGCGCAGGGAAGATACGCAGTATTTT.

This chain connects TRBV14 to TRBJ2-3, with a tentative D call TRBD2 (6 bases). V lost 4 bases, J lost 2 bases, and 16 bases lay in between. Germline loops: CDR1 SGHDN, CDR2 FVKESK. The CDR3 contains 16 residues. The CDR3 loop reads CASSPYVGGYTDTQYF. CDR3 sequence (DNA): TGTGCCAGCAGCCCTTATGTCGGGGGTTACACAGATACGCAGTATTTT. The entire variable domain, with the rest obtained from reference TRBV14 and TRBJ2-3, is as follows: EAGVTQFPSHSVIEKGQTVTLRCDPISGHDNLYWYRRVMGKEIKFLLHFVKESKQDESGMPNNRFLAERTGGTYSTLKVQPAELEDSGVYFCASSPYVGGYTDTQYFGPGTRLTVL.